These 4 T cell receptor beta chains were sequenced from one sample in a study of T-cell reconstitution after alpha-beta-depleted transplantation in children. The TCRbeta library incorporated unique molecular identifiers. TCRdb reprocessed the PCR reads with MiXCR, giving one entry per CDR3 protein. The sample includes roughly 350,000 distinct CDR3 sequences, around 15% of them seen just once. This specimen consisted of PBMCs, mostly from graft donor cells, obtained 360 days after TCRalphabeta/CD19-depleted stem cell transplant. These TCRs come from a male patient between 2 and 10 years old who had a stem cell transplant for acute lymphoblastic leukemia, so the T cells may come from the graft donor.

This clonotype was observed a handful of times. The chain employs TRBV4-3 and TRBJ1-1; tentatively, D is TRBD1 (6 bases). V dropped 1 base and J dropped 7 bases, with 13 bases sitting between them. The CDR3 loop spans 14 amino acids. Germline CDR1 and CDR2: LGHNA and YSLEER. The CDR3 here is CASSQGSEGGEAFF. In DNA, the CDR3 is TGCGCCAGCAGCCAAGGTAGCGAAGGGGGTGAAGCTTTCTTT.

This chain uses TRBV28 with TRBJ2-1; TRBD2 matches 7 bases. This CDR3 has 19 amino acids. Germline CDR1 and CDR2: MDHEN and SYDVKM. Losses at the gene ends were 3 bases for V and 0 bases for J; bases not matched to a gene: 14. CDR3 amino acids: CASSFLFGVGGSSYNEQFF. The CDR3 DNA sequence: TGTGCCAGCAGTTTCTTGTTTGGGGTCGGCGGGAGCTCCTACAATGAGCAGTTCTTC.

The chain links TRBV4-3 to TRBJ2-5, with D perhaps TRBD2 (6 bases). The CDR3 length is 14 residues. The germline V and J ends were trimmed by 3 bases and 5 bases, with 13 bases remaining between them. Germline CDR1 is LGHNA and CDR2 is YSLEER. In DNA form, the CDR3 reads TGCGCCAGCAGCCAGGACTGGAGGGAGGAGACCCAGTACTTC. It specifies CASSQDWREETQYF.

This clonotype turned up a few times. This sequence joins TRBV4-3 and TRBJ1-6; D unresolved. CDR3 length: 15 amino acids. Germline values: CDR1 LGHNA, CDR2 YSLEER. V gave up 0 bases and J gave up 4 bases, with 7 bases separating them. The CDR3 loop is CASSQESPYNSPLHF. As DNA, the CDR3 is TGCGCCAGCAGCCAAGAGTCCCCTTATAATTCACCCCTCCACTTT.